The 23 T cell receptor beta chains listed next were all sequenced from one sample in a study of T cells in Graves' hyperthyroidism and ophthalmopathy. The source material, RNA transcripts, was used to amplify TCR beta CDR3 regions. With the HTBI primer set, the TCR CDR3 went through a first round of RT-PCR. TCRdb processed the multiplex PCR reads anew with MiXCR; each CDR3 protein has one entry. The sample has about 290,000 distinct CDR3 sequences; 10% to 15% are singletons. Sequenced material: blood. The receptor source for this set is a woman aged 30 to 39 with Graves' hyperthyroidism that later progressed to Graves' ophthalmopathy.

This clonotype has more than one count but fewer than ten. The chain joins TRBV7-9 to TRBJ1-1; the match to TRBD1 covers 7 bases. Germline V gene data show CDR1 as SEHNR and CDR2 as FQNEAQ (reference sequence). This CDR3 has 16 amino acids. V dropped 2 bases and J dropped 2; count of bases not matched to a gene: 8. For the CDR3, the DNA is TGTGCCAGCAGCTTATTCATCGGACAGGTTAACACTGAAGCTTTCTTT. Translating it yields CASSLFIGQVNTEAFF. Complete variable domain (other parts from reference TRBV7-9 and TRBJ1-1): DTGVSQNPRHKITKRGQNVTFRCDPISEHNRLYWYRQTLGQGPEFLTYFQNEAQLEKSRLLSDRFSAERPKGSFSTLEIQRTEQGDSAMYLCASSLFIGQVNTEAFFGQGTRLTVV.

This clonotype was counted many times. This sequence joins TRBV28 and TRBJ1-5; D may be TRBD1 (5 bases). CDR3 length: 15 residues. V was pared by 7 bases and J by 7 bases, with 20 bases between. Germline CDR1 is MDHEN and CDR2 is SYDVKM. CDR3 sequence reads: CASKEGQGPRQPQHF. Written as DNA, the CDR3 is TGTGCCAGCAAGGAGGGTCAGGGTCCGCGGCAGCCCCAGCATTTT.

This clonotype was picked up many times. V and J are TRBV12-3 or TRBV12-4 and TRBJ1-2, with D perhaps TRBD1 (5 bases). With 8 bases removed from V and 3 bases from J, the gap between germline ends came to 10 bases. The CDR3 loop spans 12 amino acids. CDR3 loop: CASSRDYYGYTF. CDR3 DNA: TGTGCCAGCTCCCGGGACTACTATGGCTACACCTTC.

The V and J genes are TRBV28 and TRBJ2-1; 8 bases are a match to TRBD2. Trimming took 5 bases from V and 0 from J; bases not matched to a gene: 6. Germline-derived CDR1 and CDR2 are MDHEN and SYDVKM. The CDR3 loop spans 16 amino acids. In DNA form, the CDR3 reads TGTGCCAGCAGTCCGTCCGGGACTAGCTCCTACAATGAGCAGTTCTTC. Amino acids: CASSPSGTSSYNEQFF.

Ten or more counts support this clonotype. The CDR3 protein is CASSETGPRTEAFF. The CDR3 nucleotides read TGTGCCAGCAGTGAGACAGGCCCGCGCACTGAAGCTTTCTTT. This sequence joins TRBV6-1 and TRBJ1-1; possible D gene TRBD1, 6 bases. The CDR3 has 14 residues. Germline CDR1 reads MNHNS; CDR2 reads SASEGT. Trimming cost V 3 bases and J 4 bases, with 12 bases left between them.

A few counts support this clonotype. As DNA, the CDR3 is TGTGCCAGCAGTTCGGGACTAGCGGGACTGTATTATGCGCAGTATTTT. Translation: CASSSGLAGLYYAQYF. The chain combines TRBV6-5 with TRBJ2-3; 13 positions match TRBD2. Germline V gives CDR1 MNHEY, CDR2 SVGAGI. The J segment lost 10 bases and the V segment lost 4 bases, leaving 11 bases of the junction unmatched. The CDR3 contains 16 residues.

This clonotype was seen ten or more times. The CDR3 DNA reads as TGCAGCGTCGGGGCCGGGACAGAGTTAATCGTTGGGTATGGCTACACCTTC. Residues: CSVGAGTELIVGYGYTF. The rearrangement joins TRBV29-1 to TRBJ1-2, with 7 bases aligning to TRBD1. The J segment lost 5 bases and the V segment lost 6 bases, leaving 21 bases of the junction unmatched. Per germline, CDR1 SQVTM and CDR2 ANQGSEA. This CDR3 spans 17 amino acids.

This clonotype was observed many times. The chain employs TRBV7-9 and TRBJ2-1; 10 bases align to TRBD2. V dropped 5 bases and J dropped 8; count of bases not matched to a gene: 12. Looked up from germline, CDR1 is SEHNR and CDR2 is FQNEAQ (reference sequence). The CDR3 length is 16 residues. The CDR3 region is CASSPPTSGTPDEQFF. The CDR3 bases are TGTGCCAGCAGCCCACCAACTAGCGGGACTCCGGATGAGCAGTTCTTC.

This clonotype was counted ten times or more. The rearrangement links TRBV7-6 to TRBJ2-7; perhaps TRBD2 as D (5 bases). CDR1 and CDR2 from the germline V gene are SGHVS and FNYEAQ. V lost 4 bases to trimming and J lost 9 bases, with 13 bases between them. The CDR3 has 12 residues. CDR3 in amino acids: CASSSEDRWQYF. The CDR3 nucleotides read TGTGCCAGCAGCTCGGAGGACCGATGGCAGTACTTC.

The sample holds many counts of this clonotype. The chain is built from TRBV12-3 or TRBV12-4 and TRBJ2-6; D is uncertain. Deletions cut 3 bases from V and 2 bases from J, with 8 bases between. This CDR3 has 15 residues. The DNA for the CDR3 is TGTGCCAGCAGTTTCGCTAGGGCTGGGGCCAACGTCCTGACTTTC. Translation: CASSFARAGANVLTF.

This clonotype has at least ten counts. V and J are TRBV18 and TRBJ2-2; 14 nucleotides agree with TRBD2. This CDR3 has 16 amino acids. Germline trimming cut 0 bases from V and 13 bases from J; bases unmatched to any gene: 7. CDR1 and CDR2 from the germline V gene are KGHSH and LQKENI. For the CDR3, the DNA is TGTGCCAGCTCACCACCCGGGACTAGCGGGAGTCGTCGGCTGTTTTTT. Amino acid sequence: CASSPPGTSGSRRLFF.

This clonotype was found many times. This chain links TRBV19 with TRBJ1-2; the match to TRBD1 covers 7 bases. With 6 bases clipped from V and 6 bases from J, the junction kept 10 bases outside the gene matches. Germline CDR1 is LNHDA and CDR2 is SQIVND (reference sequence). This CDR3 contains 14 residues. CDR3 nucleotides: TGTGCCAGTAGACGCTCCGGGACAGAGAATGGCTACACCTTC. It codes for CASRRSGTENGYTF.

The CDR3 loop is CASSPRTSGSYNEQFF. For the CDR3, the DNA is TGTGCCAGCAGCCCACGGACTAGCGGGAGCTACAATGAGCAGTTCTTC. The J gene is TRBJ2-1, the V gene TRBV3-1, with TRBD2 identical over 13 bases. This CDR3 spans 16 amino acids. Unmatched junction bases numbered 3, after V lost 4 bases and J lost 3 bases. The germline CDR1 and CDR2 sequences are LGHDT and YNNKEL (reference sequence).

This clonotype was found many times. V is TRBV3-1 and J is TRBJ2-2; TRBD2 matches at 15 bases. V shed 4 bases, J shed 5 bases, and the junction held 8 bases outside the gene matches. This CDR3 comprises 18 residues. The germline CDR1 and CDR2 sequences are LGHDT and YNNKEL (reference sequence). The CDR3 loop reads CASSPGLAGGLRTGELFF. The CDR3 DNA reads TGTGCCAGCAGCCCAGGACTAGCGGGAGGGCTGAGGACCGGGGAGCTGTTTTTT.

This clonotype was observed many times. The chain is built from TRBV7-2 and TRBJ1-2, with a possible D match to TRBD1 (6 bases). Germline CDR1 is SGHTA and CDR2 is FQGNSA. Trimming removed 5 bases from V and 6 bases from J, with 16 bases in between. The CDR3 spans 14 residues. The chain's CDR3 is CASSQMGGRDGYTF. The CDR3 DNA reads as TGTGCCAGCAGCCAGATGGGGGGGCGGGATGGCTACACCTTC.

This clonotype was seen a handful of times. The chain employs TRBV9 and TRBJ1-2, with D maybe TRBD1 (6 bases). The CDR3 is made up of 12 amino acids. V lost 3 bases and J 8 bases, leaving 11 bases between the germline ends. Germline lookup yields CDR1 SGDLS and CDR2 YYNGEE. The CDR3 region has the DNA TGTGCCAGCAGCGAACAGGGATACGGCTACACCTTC. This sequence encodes CASSEQGYGYTF.

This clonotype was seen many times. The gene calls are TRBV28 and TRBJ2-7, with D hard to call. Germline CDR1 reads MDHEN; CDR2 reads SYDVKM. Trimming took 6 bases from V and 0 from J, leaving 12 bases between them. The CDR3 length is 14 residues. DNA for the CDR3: TGTGCCAGCAGGTCACAGCCTTTCTCCTACGAGCAGTACTTC. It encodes CASRSQPFSYEQYF.

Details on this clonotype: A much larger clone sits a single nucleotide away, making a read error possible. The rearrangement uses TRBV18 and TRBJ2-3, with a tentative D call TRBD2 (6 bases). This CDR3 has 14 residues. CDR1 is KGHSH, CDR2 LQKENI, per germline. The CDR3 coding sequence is TGTGCCAGCCCACCCATACTAGCTACAGATACGCAGTATTTT. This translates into CASPPILATDTQYF.

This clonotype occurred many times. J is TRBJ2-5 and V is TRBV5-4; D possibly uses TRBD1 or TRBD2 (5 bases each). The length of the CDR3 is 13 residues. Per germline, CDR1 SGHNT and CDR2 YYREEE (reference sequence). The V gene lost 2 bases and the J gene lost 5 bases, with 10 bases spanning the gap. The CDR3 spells CASSFGGIETQYF. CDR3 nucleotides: TGTGCCAGCAGCTTTGGGGGAATCGAGACCCAGTACTTC.

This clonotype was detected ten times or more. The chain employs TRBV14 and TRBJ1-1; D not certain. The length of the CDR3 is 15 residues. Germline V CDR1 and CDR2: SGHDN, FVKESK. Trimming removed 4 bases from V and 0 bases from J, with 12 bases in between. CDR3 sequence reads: CASSLPGGLNTEAFF. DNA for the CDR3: TGTGCCAGCAGCCTACCCGGTGGCTTGAACACTGAAGCTTTCTTT.

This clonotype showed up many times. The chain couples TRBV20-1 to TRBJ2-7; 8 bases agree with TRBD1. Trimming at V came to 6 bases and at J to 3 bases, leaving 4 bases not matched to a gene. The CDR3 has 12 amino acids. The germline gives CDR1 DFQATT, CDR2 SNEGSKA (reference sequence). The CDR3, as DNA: TGCAGTGCAGCAGGGGGCCACTACGAGCAGTACTTC. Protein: CSAAGGHYEQYF.

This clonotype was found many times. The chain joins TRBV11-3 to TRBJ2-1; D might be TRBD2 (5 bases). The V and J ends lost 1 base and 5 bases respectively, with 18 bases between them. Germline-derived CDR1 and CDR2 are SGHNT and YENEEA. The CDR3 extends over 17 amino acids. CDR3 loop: CASSLVPTTTGNNEQFF. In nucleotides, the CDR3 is TGTGCCAGCAGCTTAGTCCCGACTACCACGGGGAACAATGAGCAGTTCTTC.

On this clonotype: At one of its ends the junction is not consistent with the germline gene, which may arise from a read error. The CDR3 DNA sequence: TGTGCCAACAGCTTAGCTTCAGGACTCGGTAATTCACCCCTCCACTTT. Amino acids: CANSLASGLGNSPLHF. V is TRBV7-2 and J is TRBJ1-6; D uncertain. The V gene's germline CDR1 is SGHTA and CDR2 FQGNSA. This CDR3 region has 16 residues.